Shown below are 23 T cell receptor beta chains from a single sample sequenced in a study of T cell responses to AZD1222 COVID-19 vaccine (dated by TCRdb to about 2021). The time point label, read with the paper, signifies: baseline before first vaccination. What this sample's treatment or condition label stands for: meningococcal conjugate vaccine given as trial control. Receptors were amplified or captured by the immunoSEQ multiplex PCR assay. TCRdb took this table from immuneACCESS and kept in-frame rearrangements with V and J called. Such tables lack part of the clones; where checked against another copy, unresolved V genes explain under half of the gap, and the rest is unexplained. The sample table contains hundreds of thousands of clones; only one count was recorded for just over 90% of them. The ten largest account for roughly 1% of the sample. Sequencing was performed on peripheral blood, taken on day 0 of MenACWY control vaccination. The receptors derive from an adult in good health.

The chain carries TRBV5-1 and TRBJ1-6, with D perhaps matching TRBD1 (5 bases). Trimming left V 0 bases short and J 10 bases short, with 11 bases between. Germline V lookup: CDR1 SGHRS, CDR2 YFSETQ. The CDR3 is 14 amino acids. In nucleotides, the CDR3 is TGCGCCAGCAGCTTGGAGGGGAAGGCGTCACCCCTCCACTTT. Encoded protein: CASSLEGKASPLHF.

The genes are TRBV6-5 and TRBJ1-2, with 9 bases fitting TRBD1. This CDR3 spans 15 amino acids. Germline CDR1 and CDR2: MNHEY and SVGAGI. V shed 6 bases, J shed 2 bases, and the junction held 7 bases outside the gene matches. CDR3: CASSQTGTGNYGYTF. CDR3 nucleotides: TGTGCCAGCAGCCAGACCGGGACAGGGAACTATGGCTACACCTTC.

In nucleotides, the CDR3 is TGCAGTACGGGACCCCAAGAGACCCAGTACTTC. Encoded protein: CSTGPQETQYF. This chain uses TRBV20-1 with TRBJ2-5, with D perhaps given as TRBD1 or TRBD2 (5 bases each). Deletions cut 8 bases from V and 1 base from J, with 8 bases between. CDR1 and CDR2 from the germline V gene are DFQATT and SNEGSKA (reference sequence). This CDR3 has 11 residues.

The genes are TRBV18 and TRBJ1-2; D is unclear. CDR3 length: 11 residues. Trimming took off 3 bases at V and 5 bases at J, with 4 bases between the two ends. CDR1 KGHSH and CDR2 LQKENI come from the germline V gene. CDR3 DNA sequence: TGTGCCAGCTCACCTGAATATGGCTACACCTTC. Its protein product is CASSPEYGYTF.

In this sample, this clone turned up once. This CDR3 reads CASSPGTWTGDGYTF. As DNA, the CDR3 is TGTGCCAGCAGCCCGGGAACTTGGACAGGGGATGGCTACACCTTC. This chain uses TRBV3-1 (or the pseudogene TRBV3-2) with TRBJ1-2; TRBD1 matches 9 bases. The CDR3 contains 15 residues. V shed 4 bases, J shed 6 bases, and the junction held 9 bases outside the gene matches. CDR1 and CDR2 (germline): LGHDT, YNNKEL (reference sequence).

This chain links TRBV11-2 with TRBJ2-7; D is unclear. The germline CDR1 and CDR2 sequences are SGHAT and FQNNGV. Trimming left V 4 bases short and J 6 bases short, with 16 bases between. The CDR3 covers 14 residues. The chain's CDR3 is CASSWGSVMAEQYF. CDR3 in DNA: TGTGCCAGCAGCTGGGGTTCGGTAATGGCCGAGCAGTACTTC. The whole variable domain, remainder taken from reference TRBV11-2 and TRBJ2-7, is EAGVAQSPRYKIIEKRQSVAFWCNPISGHATLYWYQQILGQGPKLLIQFQNNGVVDDSQLPKDRFSAERLKGVDSTLKIQPAKLEDSAVYLCASSWGSVMAEQYFGPGTRLTVT.

The chain combines TRBV19 with TRBJ1-5, with unresolved D. This CDR3 spans 13 amino acids. CDR1 is LNHDA and CDR2 is SQIVND in the germline V gene (reference sequence). V was clipped by 0 bases and J by 6 bases, with 6 bases between them. The CDR3 loop reads CASSIERSQPQHF. CDR3 DNA: TGTGCCAGTAGTATAGAAAGGAGTCAGCCCCAGCATTTT.

This chain connects TRBV2 to TRBJ2-3, with D maybe TRBD1 (6 bases). Per the germline V gene, CDR1 is SNHLY and CDR2 is FYNNEI. The V end lost 6 bases, the J end lost 0 bases, and 13 bases lay between the germline ends. This CDR3 contains 15 residues. CDR3 sequence (DNA): TGTGCCAGCAGACCCCAGGGGATTAGCACAGATACGCAGTATTTT. Translation gives CASRPQGISTDTQYF.

The rearrangement uses TRBV7-9 and TRBJ1-5; maybe TRBD1 (5 bases). Germline V gene sequence: CDR1 SEHNR, CDR2 FQNEAQ (reference sequence). Between the trimmed V and J ends, which lost 6 bases and 6 bases, there was a span of 21 bases. CDR3 length equals 16 residues. CDR3 amino acids: CASSSESGMGRQPQHF. CDR3 sequence (DNA): TGTGCCAGCAGTTCAGAATCAGGGATGGGCCGTCAGCCCCAGCATTTT.

The chain recombines TRBV4-1 with TRBJ1-1; D may be TRBD1 (5 bases). Per germline, CDR1 MGHRA and CDR2 YSYEKL. Trimming removed 0 bases from V and 4 bases from J, with 21 bases in between. The CDR3 runs 18 residues. The CDR3 bases are TGCGCCAGCAGCCAAGAACCAACCTCACAGGTGAGGGTCACTGAAGCTTTCTTT. Translating gives CASSQEPTSQVRVTEAFF.

This clone appeared once. This chain uses TRBV29-1 with TRBJ2-5; the D gene could be TRBD1 or TRBD2 (6 bases each). Trimming stripped 6 bases from V and 5 bases from J, with 16 bases between. CDR3 length: 13 amino acids. CDR1 is SQVTM, CDR2 ANQGSEA, per germline. The CDR3 loop is CSVQRGAGETQYF. The CDR3 DNA reads TGCAGCGTCCAGAGGGGGGCTGGGGAGACCCAGTACTTC.

This chain uses TRBV19 with TRBJ1-5; D is uncertain. Germline V gives CDR1 LNHDA, CDR2 SQIVND (reference sequence). The CDR3 consists of 14 residues. With 5 bases removed from V and 3 bases from J, the gap between germline ends came to 11 bases. This chain's CDR3 is CASSYRESNQPQHF. CDR3 DNA: TGTGCCAGTAGTTACCGGGAATCCAATCAGCCCCAGCATTTT.

The rearrangement links TRBV7-2 to TRBJ2-3, with 10 bases matching TRBD2. CDR3 length equals 18 residues. Germline V gives CDR1 SGHTA, CDR2 FQGNSA. V trimming: 1 base; J trimming: 4 bases; junction bases outside the gene matches: 11. The CDR3 nucleotides read TGTGCCAGCAGCTTAGAGGTTTTAGCGGGGGGTGGGTCAGATACGCAGTATTTT. Translated, it gives CASSLEVLAGGGSDTQYF.

DNA of the CDR3: TGTGCCTGGATCCCAGACAGGGTCTTCGATGGCTACACCTTC. Protein: CAWIPDRVFDGYTF. V and J are TRBV30 and TRBJ1-2; TRBD1 matches at 7 bases. CDR3 length: 14 amino acids. Germline values: CDR1 GTSNPN, CDR2 SVGIG (reference sequence). Trimming removed 4 bases from V and 6 bases from J; junction bases left unmatched: 11.

This clone was observed a single time. The chain recombines TRBV3-1 (or the pseudogene TRBV3-2) with TRBJ1-1; maybe TRBD1 (5 bases). V was clipped by 2 bases and J by 2 bases, with 9 bases between them. The CDR3 extends over 14 amino acids. CDR1 is LGHDT, CDR2 YNNKEL, per germline (reference sequence). CDR3 protein: CASSQSTVNTEAFF. The CDR3 DNA follows: TGTGCCAGCAGCCAATCGACAGTTAACACTGAAGCTTTCTTT.

DNA for the CDR3: TGTGCCAGCAGTTTAAGAGGACCAGAGGAGACCCAGTACTTC. Protein: CASSLRGPEETQYF. This chain links TRBV28 with TRBJ2-5; D gene ambiguous. V shed 2 bases and J shed 5 bases, with 12 bases lying between them. The CDR3 has 14 amino acids. Germline assignment: CDR1 MDHEN and CDR2 SYDVKM.

The chain employs TRBV29-1 and TRBJ2-7; TRBD2 aligns across 10 bases. This CDR3 is built from 12 residues. From germline, CDR1 is SQVTM and CDR2 ANQGSEA. V dropped 5 bases and J dropped 5; count of bases not matched to a gene: 3. CDR3 bases: TGCAGCGTTAGCGGGGGGGGCCACGAGCAGTACTTC. As protein: CSVSGGGHEQYF.

V and J are TRBV19 and TRBJ1-2, with 7 bases matching TRBD1. The CDR3 is made up of 15 amino acids. Germline trimming cut 10 bases from V and 8 bases from J; bases unmatched to any gene: 19. Germline V gene sequence: CDR1 LNHDA, CDR2 SQIVND (reference sequence). Here the CDR3 reads CATAGQDSNLLGYTF. CDR3 DNA: TGTGCCACCGCCGGACAGGACTCAAATTTGCTGGGCTACACCTTC.

Worth noting for this clone: The germline gene is not matched at one end of the junction; a read error may be the cause. This rearrangement joins TRBV5-4 to TRBJ2-2, with D perhaps matching TRBD1 or TRBD2 (5 bases each). This CDR3 region has 15 residues. Germline V gives CDR1 SGHNT, CDR2 YYREEE (reference sequence). CDR3 residues: CASSLVRGSTRELFF. DNA for the CDR3: TGTGCCAGCAGCTTGGTGAGGGGAAGCACCAGGGAGCTGTTTTTT.

V and J are TRBV7-8 and TRBJ1-4, with no clear D. This CDR3 has 16 amino acids. Germline V gene lookup returns CDR1 SGHVS and CDR2 FQNEAQ. Trimming shortened V by 1 base and J by 7 bases, and 16 bases separated the two germline ends. The CDR3 DNA is TGTGCCAGCAGCTTAGGATCGGCGGCAATATTTGAAAAACTGTTTTTT. Protein: CASSLGSAAIFEKLFF.

This clone has a single count. A read error may produce the germline difference seen at one junction end. The rearrangement uses TRBV27 and TRBJ1-6; possibly TRBD1 for D (5 bases). The CDR3 sequence is 15 residues long. Germline lookup yields CDR1 MNHEY and CDR2 SMNVEV (reference sequence). The CDR3 region has the DNA TGTGCCAGCAGTTTCCGGAGGGACGGTTATTCAGCCCTCCACTTT. As protein: CASSFRRDGYSALHF.

The table lists this clone with a count of one. V usage is TRBV4-3 and J usage is TRBJ2-5; D is ambiguous. Germline V gene data show CDR1 as LGHNA and CDR2 as YSLEER. The CDR3 has 14 amino acids. Trimming pared 0 bases from V and 4 bases from J, leaving 9 bases between. DNA of the CDR3: TGCGCCAGCAGCCAAGATCTCCTAGTAGAGACCCAGTACTTC. Residues: CASSQDLLVETQYF.

This clone was detected only once. The chain employs TRBV11-3 and TRBJ1-3; D not certain. There are 14 residues in the CDR3. Between the trimmed V and J ends, which lost 1 base and 2 bases, there was a span of 6 bases. Germline CDR1 SGHNT, CDR2 YENEEA. CDR3: CASSLAGTGNTIYF. CDR3 in DNA: TGTGCCAGCAGCTTAGCGGGTACTGGAAACACCATATATTTT.